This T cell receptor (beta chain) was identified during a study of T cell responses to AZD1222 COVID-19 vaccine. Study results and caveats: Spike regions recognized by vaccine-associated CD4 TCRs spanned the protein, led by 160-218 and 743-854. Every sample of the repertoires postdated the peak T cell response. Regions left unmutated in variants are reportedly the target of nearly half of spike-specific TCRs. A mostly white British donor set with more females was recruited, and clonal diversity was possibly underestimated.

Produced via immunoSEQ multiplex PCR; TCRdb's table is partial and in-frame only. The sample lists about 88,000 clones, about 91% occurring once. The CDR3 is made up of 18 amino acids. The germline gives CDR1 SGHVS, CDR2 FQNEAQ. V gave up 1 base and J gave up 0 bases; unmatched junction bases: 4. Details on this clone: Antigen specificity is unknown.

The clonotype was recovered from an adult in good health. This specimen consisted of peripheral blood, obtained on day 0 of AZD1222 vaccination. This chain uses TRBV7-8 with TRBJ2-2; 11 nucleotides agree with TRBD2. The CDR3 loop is CASSLVVSGRANTGELFF. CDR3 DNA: TGTGCCAGCAGCTTAGTGGTTAGCGGGAGGGCGAACACCGGGGAGCTGTTTTTT.